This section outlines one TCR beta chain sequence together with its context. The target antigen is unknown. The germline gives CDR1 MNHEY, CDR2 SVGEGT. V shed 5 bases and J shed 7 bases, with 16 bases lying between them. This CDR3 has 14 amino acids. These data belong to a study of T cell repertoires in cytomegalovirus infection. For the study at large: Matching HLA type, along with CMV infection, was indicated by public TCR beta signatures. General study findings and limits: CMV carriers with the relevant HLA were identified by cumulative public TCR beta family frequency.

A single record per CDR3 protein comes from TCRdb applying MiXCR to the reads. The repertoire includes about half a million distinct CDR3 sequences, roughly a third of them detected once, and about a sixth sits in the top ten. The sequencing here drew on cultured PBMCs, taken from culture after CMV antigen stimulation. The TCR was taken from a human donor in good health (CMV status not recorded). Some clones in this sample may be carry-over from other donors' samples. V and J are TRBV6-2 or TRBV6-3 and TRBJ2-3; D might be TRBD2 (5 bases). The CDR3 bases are TGTGCCAGCAGTCCGTCGGACTGGAGGAATACGCAGTATTTT. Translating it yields CASSPSDWRNTQYF.